This T cell receptor beta chain is from a study of Ad26.COV2.S vaccination and SARS-CoV-2 variants. Deletions cut 5 bases from V and 0 bases from J, with 10 bases between. The CDR3 extends over 15 amino acids. The germline CDR1 and CDR2 sequences are MNHEY and SMNVEV (reference sequence). Treatment noted: some 20 received Ad26.COV2.S at low or high dose, single or two shots; roughly five received placebo; per-sample allocation not given. Sampling happened 63 days after the first vaccine or placebo injection. Generated by immunoSEQ multiplex PCR, the TCRdb table keeps only in-frame clones and is missing some. The sample has about 440,000 clones; roughly 87% are singletons.

The TCR comes from a person aged 18 to 65 who received the Ad26.COV2.S COVID-19 vaccine or a placebo. Sequencing used peripheral blood, obtained in a trial of Ad26.COV2.S vaccine versus placebo. The V gene is TRBV27, the J gene TRBJ2-2; D is unclear. CDR3 region: CASSPFPPNTGELFF. The CDR3 nucleotides are TGTGCCAGCAGTCCGTTCCCTCCGAACACCGGGGAGCTGTTTTTT.